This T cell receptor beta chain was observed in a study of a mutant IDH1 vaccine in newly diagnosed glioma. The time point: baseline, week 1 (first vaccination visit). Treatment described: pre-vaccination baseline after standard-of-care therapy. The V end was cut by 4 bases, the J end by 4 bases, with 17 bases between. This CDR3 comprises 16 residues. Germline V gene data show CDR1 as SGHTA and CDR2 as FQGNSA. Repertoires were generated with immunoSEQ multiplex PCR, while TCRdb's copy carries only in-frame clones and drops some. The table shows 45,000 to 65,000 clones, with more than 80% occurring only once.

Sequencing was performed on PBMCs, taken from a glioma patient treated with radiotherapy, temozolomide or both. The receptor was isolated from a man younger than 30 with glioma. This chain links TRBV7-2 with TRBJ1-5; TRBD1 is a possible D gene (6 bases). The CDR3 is CASSSLQGATNQPQHF. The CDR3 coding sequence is TGTGCCAGCAGCTCTCTACAGGGAGCTACTAATCAGCCCCAGCATTTT.